Detailed here is one T cell receptor (beta chain). Its target is unknown. Just one base apart from a much larger clone, this may be a read error. The data are from a study of T cells in Graves' hyperthyroidism and ophthalmopathy. Study summary: Peripheral blood collection took place at initial diagnosis, before any treatment. General study points: Ophthalmopathy onset followed model prediction by a median about six months.

Germline CDR1 reads MGHRA; CDR2 reads YSYEKL. The ends lost 0 bases at V and 3 bases at J; junction bases unmatched: 7. This CDR3 has 17 residues. Amplified TCR beta CDR3 regions derived from RNA transcripts. When the TCR CDR3 underwent first-round RT-PCR, the HTBI primer set was used. TCRdb recomputed calls from the multiplex PCR reads with MiXCR, one row per CDR3 protein. The table has about 740,000 distinct CDR3 sequences, 14% seen once. Newly diagnosed hyperthyroidism, duration under 2 months, in patients aged 18 to 65. The PBMCs had their origin in about 9.7 ml of fresh peripheral blood. The sequenced sample was blood. This chain links TRBV4-1 with TRBJ2-1; 8 nucleotides match TRBD2. The TCR originated in a woman younger than 35 with Graves' hyperthyroidism. CDR3 sequence: CASSQERGLVDYNEQFF. CDR3 in DNA: TGCGCCAGCAGCCAAGAGAGGGGACTAGTCGACTACAATGAGCAGTTCTTC.